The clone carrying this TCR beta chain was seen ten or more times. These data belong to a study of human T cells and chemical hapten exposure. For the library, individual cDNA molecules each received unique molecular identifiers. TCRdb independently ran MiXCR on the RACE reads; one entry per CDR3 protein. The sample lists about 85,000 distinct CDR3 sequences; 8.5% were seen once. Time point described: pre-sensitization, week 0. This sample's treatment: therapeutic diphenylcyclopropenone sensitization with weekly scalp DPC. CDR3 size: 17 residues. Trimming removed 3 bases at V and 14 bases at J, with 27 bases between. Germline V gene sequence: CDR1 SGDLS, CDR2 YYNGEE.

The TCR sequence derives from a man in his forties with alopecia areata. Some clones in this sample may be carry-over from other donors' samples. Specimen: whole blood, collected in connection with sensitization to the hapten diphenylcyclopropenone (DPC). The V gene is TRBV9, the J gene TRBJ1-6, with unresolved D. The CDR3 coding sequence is TGTGCCAGCAGCGGTTTCCACACCTTGATTGGAGTTCAGGCCCTCCACTTT. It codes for CASSGFHTLIGVQALHF.